The rows below give T cell receptor beta chains drawn from one sample of a study of blood T cell repertoires in COVID-19. Sequencing was performed with immunoSEQ multiplex PCR; in TCRdb, only in-frame clones are kept and a portion is missing. The sample shows some 230,000 clones, about 81% of them seen only once. Sequencing was carried out using peripheral blood. These receptors all stem from a woman older than 75 with COVID-19, enrolled during active disease. Both conserved end residues are part of each CDR3. D genes are given only for firm matches. Size is omitted from some rows. Given values are once, few, many or a class for expanded clones.

NA	TRBV5-4	TRBJ2-2	NA	TGTGCCAGCAGCCTAGGAAATCACGGTCCCACCGGGGAGCTGTTTTTT	CASSLGNHGPTGELFF
NA	TRBV28	TRBJ1-5	NA	TGTGCCAGCAGTCACAGGGCACCATATCAGCCCCAGCATTTT	CASSHRAPYQPQHF
TRBD1	TRBV10-3	TRBJ2-3	NA	TGTGCCATCAGTAACAGGGGGCTGACAGATACGCAGTATTTT	CAISNRGLTDTQYF
TRBD1	TRBV2	TRBJ2-2	NA	TGTGCCAGCAGAGGGGACAGAGCGAACACCGGGGAGCTGTTTTTT	CASRGDRANTGELFF
TRBD1	TRBV24-1	TRBJ1-5	NA	TGTGAGGGACAGGGGGCTAATCAGCCCCAGCATTTT	CEGQGANQPQHF
NA	TRBV30	TRBJ2-6	NA	TGTGCCTGGATGGCGGAGCTTGGGGCCAACGTCCTGACTTTC	CAWMAELGANVLTF
TRBD2	TRBV9	TRBJ2-1	NA	TGTGCCAGCAGCGTAACCCCGATCGGGGCGGGGGGGCGTGAGCAGTTCTTC	CASSVTPIGAGGREQFF
NA	TRBV28	TRBJ1-2	NA	TGTGCCAGCAGTCCGACAGGCGTTAACTATGGCTACACCTTC	CASSPTGVNYGYTF
TRBD2	TRBV5-4	TRBJ2-3	NA	TGTGCCAGCAGCTGGATTAGCGGGAGGGGCCCAGATACGCAGTATTTT	CASSWISGRGPDTQYF
NA	TRBV5-1	TRBJ1-2	NA	TGCGCCAGCAGGTGGACTAGGATGGTTGACTATGGCTACACCTTC	CASRWTRMVDYGYTF
NA	TRBV19	TRBJ2-5	NA	TGTGCCAGTAGCTTCACCTCCAGGGGAGAGACCCAGTACTTC	CASSFTSRGETQYF
TRBD1	TRBV27	TRBJ1-2	once	TGTGCCAGCAGGTCCGGACAGGGCTGGGGCTACACCTTC	CASRSGQGWGYTF
NA	TRBV28	TRBJ1-5	NA	TGTGCCAGCAGTTTATATGGGATTGGGGGCGGCCAGCCCCAGCATTTT	CASSLYGIGGGQPQHF
TRBD1	TRBV5-1	TRBJ1-4	NA	TGCGCCAGCAGCGGGACGACAGGGAGTGGTGAAAAACTGTTTTTT	CASSGTTGSGEKLFF
TRBD1	TRBV28	TRBJ2-2	NA	TGTGCCAGCAGTCCACAGGGGGCTTACACCGGGGAGCTGTTTTTT	CASSPQGAYTGELFF
NA	TRBV3-1/TRBV3-2	TRBJ1-3	NA	TGTGCCAGCAGCGATAGGGGGACTGGAAACACCATATATTTT	CASSDRGTGNTIYF
NA	TRBV2	TRBJ1-6	NA	TGTGCCAGCAGTCAGGACAGATCTAAAACTAATTCACCCCTCCACTTT	CASSQDRSKTNSPLHF
NA	TRBV12-3/TRBV12-4	TRBJ1-1	NA	TGTGCCAGCAGTTTAGGAGGGTTCACTGAAGCTTTCTTT	CASSLGGFTEAFF
NA	TRBV18	TRBJ1-1	NA	TGTGCCAGCTCACCTCGCACAGAGAACACTGAAGCTTTCTTT	CASSPRTENTEAFF
NA	TRBV6-5	TRBJ2-6	NA	TGTGCCAGCAAGTCTTGGGGGCCTGGGGCCAACGTCCTGACTTTC	CASKSWGPGANVLTF
TRBD1	TRBV24-1	TRBJ2-5	NA	TGTGCCACCAGTGATTGGACAATCGGACAGGAAGGTAAAGAGACCCAGTACTTC	CATSDWTIGQEGKETQYF
TRBD2	TRBV9	TRBJ2-1	NA	TGTGCCAGCAGCGTTGGGACTAGCGGGAGGAGCTCCTACAATGAGCAGTTCTTC	CASSVGTSGRSSYNEQFF
NA	TRBV7-2	TRBJ1-1	NA	TGTGCCAGCAGCTACTCTGCGGGGAACACTGAAGCTTTCTTT	CASSYSAGNTEAFF
NA	TRBV6-5	TRBJ1-5	NA	TGTGCCAGCAGTTACTCGGTACAGAACAATCAGCCCCAGCATTTT	CASSYSVQNNQPQHF
TRBD1	TRBV30	TRBJ1-4	NA	TGTGCCTGGAGTGGAGGGGGCAGGGGAACTAATGAAAAACTGTTTTTT	CAWSGGGRGTNEKLFF
NA	TRBV7-2	TRBJ2-2	NA	TGTGCCAGCAGCTTGTTACAGGGAAACACCGGGGAGCTGTTTTTT	CASSLLQGNTGELFF
NA	TRBV5-4	TRBJ2-7	once	TGTGCCAGCAGCTTGGGGCAGGTCTACGAGCAGTACTTC	CASSLGQVYEQYF
NA	TRBV7-9	TRBJ2-7	NA	TGTGCCAGCAGCTTAAAGAGGCAGGCTTCAGGGGAGCAGTACTTC	CASSLKRQASGEQYF
TRBD1	TRBV30	TRBJ2-5	once	TGTGCCCGGTCATCCGGGACAGGGCAAGAGACCCAGTACTTC	CARSSGTGQETQYF
NA	TRBV24-1	TRBJ2-5	NA	TGTGCCACCAGCACAGGACAGTGGGGCCAAGAGACCCAGTACTTC	CATSTGQWGQETQYF
NA	TRBV24-1	TRBJ2-3	NA	TGTGCCACCAGTGATAATAGGGGTCGGATTACAGATACGCAGTATTTT	CATSDNRGRITDTQYF
NA	TRBV28	TRBJ2-1	NA	TGTGCCAGCAGAGAAAGTAGCGGACTACGAGGGGAGCAGTTCTTC	CASRESSGLRGEQFF
NA	TRBV5-6	TRBJ2-5	NA	TGTGCCAGCAGCTTGTCTCAGGGGCGCATAGAGACCCAGTACTTC	CASSLSQGRIETQYF
NA	TRBV19	TRBJ2-4	NA	TGTGCCAGTAGTACCCCAGTCATTCAGTACTTC	CASSTPVIQYF
NA	TRBV9	TRBJ2-5	few	TGTGCCAGCAGCGCGGGACTCCGGTCGGGCGCGGAGACCCAGTACTTC	CASSAGLRSGAETQYF
TRBD2	TRBV29-1	TRBJ2-1	NA	TGCAGCGTTTACGGGACTAGCGGTTACAATGAGCAGTTCTTC	CSVYGTSGYNEQFF
NA	TRBV5-6	TRBJ1-2	NA	TGTGCCAGCACCCTGGGAGACATCGGCTACACCTTC	CASTLGDIGYTF
TRBD2	TRBV11-2	TRBJ2-5	NA	TGTGCCAGCAGCACGGGAGGGAGTGGAGAGACCCAGTACTTC	CASSTGGSGETQYF
NA	TRBV11-2	TRBJ2-4	NA	TGTGCCAGCAGCTTAGACGCGGGGTGGACCACAAACATTCAGTACTTC	CASSLDAGWTTNIQYF
TRBD1	TRBV7-8	TRBJ2-1	NA	TGTGCCAGCAGTTTCGCCCGGGGACAGGGGGATGGTAATGAGCAGTTCTTC	CASSFARGQGDGNEQFF